Listed here are 27 T cell receptor beta chains from one sample, sequenced in a study of cytomegalovirus exposure and HLA in healthy donors. Clones were sequenced by immunoSEQ multiplex PCR, and TCRdb holds only the in-frame ones, with some missing. The data contain around 74,000 clones, approximately 86% of them singletons. Sequencing was done on a sample of PBMCs. These receptors all come from a young man in good health and CMV-seronegative.

A note on this clone: This specimen includes other DNA sequences encoding the same CDR3. The gene calls are TRBV4-1 and TRBJ1-5; 10 nucleotides line up with TRBD1. V was clipped by 3 bases and J by 0 bases; unmatched bases: 5. The germline CDR1 and CDR2 sequences are MGHRA and YSYEKL. The CDR3 extends over 17 amino acids. DNA for the CDR3: TGCGCCAGCAGCCAGGGACAGGGGCTATATAGCAATCAGCCCCAGCATTTT. This codes for CASSQGQGLYSNQPQHF.

The CDR3 is CASSSPTRNISPETDTQYF. CDR3 coding DNA: TGTGCCAGCAGCTCTCCTACTAGAAATATATCCCCCGAAACAGATACGCAGTATTTT. The V and J genes are TRBV7-3 and TRBJ2-3; tentatively, D is TRBD2 (5 bases). The CDR3 covers 19 residues. Trimming shortened V by 4 bases and J by 3 bases, and 26 bases separated the two germline ends. CDR1 and CDR2 from the germline V gene are SGHTA and FQGTGA.

The rearrangement joins TRBV12-5 to TRBJ2-7, with D uncertain. The CDR3 spans 12 residues. Trimming shortened V by 2 bases and J by 3 bases, and 5 bases separated the two germline ends. The germline gives CDR1 LGHNT, CDR2 FRNRAP. CDR3 in DNA: TGTGCTAGTGGTTTGTGGGACTACGAGCAGTACGTC. It translates to CASGLWDYEQYV.

The chain uses TRBV19 and TRBJ1-5, with D possibly being TRBD1 (5 bases). V was shortened by 1 base and J by 3 bases, with 13 bases between the two germline ends. The CDR3 has 16 amino acids. CDR1 is LNHDA, CDR2 SQIVND, per germline (reference sequence). The CDR3 nucleotides are TGTGCCAGTAGTATAGGACAGTTATTCGTCAATCAGCCCCAGCATTTT. Its protein product is CASSIGQLFVNQPQHF. The entire variable domain, with the rest obtained from reference TRBV19 and TRBJ1-5, is as follows: DGGITQSPKYLFRKEGQNVTLSCEQNLNHDAMYWYRQDPGQGLRLIYYSQIVNDFQKGDIAEGYSVSREKKESFPLTVTSAQKNPTAFYLCASSIGQLFVNQPQHFGDGTRLSIL.

The chain recombines TRBV9 with TRBJ1-4; D is undetermined. CDR3 length equals 16 residues. Per germline, CDR1 SGDLS and CDR2 YYNGEE. Trimming stripped 0 bases from V and 7 bases from J, with 16 bases between. In DNA form, the CDR3 reads TGTGCCAGCAGCGTAGCCCCGGGTCAAAGAGGTGAAAAACTGTTTTTT. This codes for CASSVAPGQRGEKLFF.

The J gene is TRBJ1-2, the V gene TRBV4-2; 7 bases match TRBD1. CDR1 and CDR2 from the germline V gene are LGHNA and YNFKEQ. V was clipped by 0 bases and J by 7 bases; unmatched bases: 2. The CDR3 loop spans 13 amino acids. The CDR3 spells CASSQDTGAGYTF. CDR3 sequence (DNA): TGTGCCAGCAGCCAAGATACAGGGGCTGGCTACACCTTC.

The CDR3 sequence: CASSFNSRGNTGELFF. DNA for the CDR3: TGTGCCAGCAGCTTTAATTCAAGAGGGAACACCGGGGAGCTGTTTTTT. This chain joins TRBV11-2 and TRBJ2-2; D uncertain. Germline CDR1 reads SGHAT; CDR2 reads FQNNGV. The CDR3 runs 16 residues. Trimming took off 3 bases at V and 1 base at J, with 12 bases between the two ends.

The chain carries TRBV29-1 and TRBJ2-2; 7 nucleotides agree with TRBD2. Looked up from germline, CDR1 is SQVTM and CDR2 is ANQGSEA. The V segment lost 4 bases and the J segment 7 bases; nucleotides outside the gene matches: 9. CDR3 length equals 14 residues. CDR3 sequence: CSVVGEGPIGELFF. In DNA, the CDR3 is TGCAGCGTTGTGGGGGAGGGCCCCATCGGGGAGCTGTTTTTT.

The chain links TRBV27 to TRBJ1-1; 10 positions match TRBD1. The CDR3 contains 15 residues. The ends lost 5 bases at V and 3 bases at J; junction bases unmatched: 6. Germline CDR1 is MNHEY and CDR2 is SMNVEV (reference sequence). The CDR3 nucleotides read TGTGCCAGCAGTCTAGGGACAGGGGTGGACACTGAAGCTTTCTTT. Protein: CASSLGTGVDTEAFF.

In its sample, this clone was seen once. The V gene is TRBV5-1, the J gene TRBJ2-7; the D is unclear. The CDR3 has 16 residues. The germline V gene has CDR1 SGHRS and CDR2 YFSETQ. Trimming shortened V by 0 bases and J by 1 base, and 14 bases separated the two germline ends. The CDR3 sequence: CASSLGSGSSSYEQYF. CDR3 nucleotide sequence: TGCGCCAGCAGCTTGGGGTCAGGCTCTTCATCCTACGAGCAGTACTTC.

CDR3 DNA sequence: TGTGCCAGCAGGGGGACAGATTCCTACGAGCAGTACTTC. It is translated as CASRGTDSYEQYF. This sequence joins TRBV27 and TRBJ2-7; TRBD1 agrees at 7 bases. Trimming cost V 6 bases and J 1 base; bases outside gene matches: 3. Germline CDR1 reads MNHEY; CDR2 reads SMNVEV (reference sequence). CDR3 size: 13 residues.

The chain combines TRBV7-2 with TRBJ2-7; D is perhaps TRBD2 (5 bases). This CDR3 region has 15 residues. V was clipped by 3 bases and J by 1 base, with 13 bases between them. Germline V lookup: CDR1 SGHTA, CDR2 FQGNSA. DNA for the CDR3: TGTGCCAGCAGCTTTCAAACTAGTTCTTCCTACGAGCAGTACTTC. Translation: CASSFQTSSSYEQYF.

The chain links TRBV2 to TRBJ2-3, with 8 bases lining up with TRBD2. Germline lookup yields CDR1 SNHLY and CDR2 FYNNEI. V shed 6 bases, J shed 8 bases, and the junction held 10 bases outside the gene matches. The length of the CDR3 is 14 residues. CDR3 nucleotide sequence: TGTGCCAGCAGCGGGGGGGGGTTAACGCTTACGCAGTATTTT. Translating it yields CASSGGGLTLTQYF.

The chain joins TRBV4-3 to TRBJ1-3, with TRBD1 matching 7 bases. The CDR3 spans 15 residues. Germline lookup yields CDR1 LGHNA and CDR2 YSLEER. V dropped 4 bases and J dropped 0; count of bases not matched to a gene: 3. The CDR3 sequence is CASSLDRSSGNTIYF. CDR3 sequence (DNA): TGCGCCAGCAGCCTGGACAGGAGCTCTGGAAACACCATATATTTT.

The CDR3 DNA reads as TGTGCCAGCAGCTTTGCTTGTCGCTCTGGAAACACCATATATTTT. It encodes CASSFACRSGNTIYF. The gene calls are TRBV12-1 and TRBJ1-3. TRBV12-1 is designated a pseudogene. This CDR3 is 15 amino acids long.

This clone was seen more than once but under ten times. This sequence joins TRBV19 and TRBJ1-1, with TRBD1 as a possible D gene (5 bases). This CDR3 is built from 11 residues. CDR1 is LNHDA and CDR2 is SQIVND in the germline V gene (reference sequence). The V end lost 8 bases, the J end lost 7 bases, and 11 bases lay between the germline ends. For the CDR3, the DNA is TGTGCCAGTTATCAGGGAAATGAAGCTTTCTTT. Translation gives CASYQGNEAFF.

The chain employs TRBV30 and TRBJ1-4; 7 bases align to TRBD1. V lost 0 bases to trimming and J lost 3 bases; unmatched junction nucleotides: 4. The CDR3 is 15 residues long. Germline V CDR1 and CDR2: GTSNPN, SVGIG (reference sequence). The CDR3: CAWSVSGTANEKLFF. CDR3 nucleotide sequence: TGTGCCTGGAGTGTTAGCGGGACAGCTAATGAAAAACTGTTTTTT.

The chain carries TRBV5-1 and TRBJ2-1; 9 bases map to TRBD2. Per the germline V gene, CDR1 is SGHRS and CDR2 is YFSETQ. J was trimmed by 7 bases and V by 7 bases; bases with no gene match: 9. The CDR3 is 14 amino acids. As DNA, the CDR3 is TGCGCCAGCTACGATAGCGGGAGAGTGAATGAGCAGTTCTTC. Protein product: CASYDSGRVNEQFF.

J is TRBJ2-1 and V is TRBV19; 10 positions agree with TRBD2. In germline, CDR1 is LNHDA, CDR2 SQIVND (reference sequence). The junction had 6 bases not matched to a gene; V was cut back by 7 bases and J by 3 bases. There are 15 residues in the CDR3. Written as DNA, the CDR3 is TGTGCCAGTAACCTAGCGGGAGATGACTACAATGAGCAGTTCTTC. Translating gives CASNLAGDDYNEQFF.

This chain joins TRBV6-1 and TRBJ1-1; D is unclear. Germline CDR1 MNHNS, CDR2 SASEGT. V was cut by 8 bases and J by 0 bases, with 10 bases left in between. The CDR3 length is 13 residues. The CDR3 loop reads CASLQDLNTEAFF. As DNA, the CDR3 is TGTGCCAGCCTTCAGGACTTGAACACTGAAGCTTTCTTT.

V and J are TRBV6-4 and TRBJ2-5, with TRBD2 matching over 9 bases. This CDR3 has 14 amino acids. Germline V CDR1 and CDR2: MRHNA, SNTAGT. J was trimmed by 5 bases and V by 6 bases; bases with no gene match: 7. The CDR3 DNA is TGTGCCAGCAGCCCCGGGACTAGCTCGGAGACCCAGTACTTC. Translated, it gives CASSPGTSSETQYF.

The chain has TRBV6-1 and TRBJ2-7, with a weak D call TRBD1 (6 bases). V lost 3 bases and J lost 5, with 11 bases in between. The germline CDR1 and CDR2 sequences are MNHNS and SASEGT. The CDR3 spans 13 residues. The CDR3 DNA follows: TGTGCCAGCAGTGACAGGGGCAGGGACGAGCAGTACTTC. This gives the protein CASSDRGRDEQYF.

This chain joins TRBV4-2 and TRBJ2-7, with 9 bases that match TRBD1. This CDR3 is 17 amino acids long. Trimming at V came to 4 bases and at J to 2 bases, leaving 12 bases not matched to a gene. Looked up from germline, CDR1 is LGHNA and CDR2 is YNFKEQ. The CDR3 nucleotides read TGTGCCAGCAGCCCACACACCCTGGGACAGGGAACCTACGAGCAGTACTTC. Translated: CASSPHTLGQGTYEQYF.

The CDR3 here is CASSRGTSGNEQYV. The DNA for the CDR3 is TGTGCCAGCAGCCGCGGGACTAGCGGGAACGAGCAGTACGTC. The rearrangement joins TRBV5-8 to TRBJ2-7; 13 bases agree with TRBD2. Trimming removed 4 bases from V and 5 bases from J; junction bases left unmatched: 3. There are 14 residues in the CDR3. Per germline, CDR1 SGHTS and CDR2 YDEGEE.

V gene TRBV15 combines with J gene TRBJ2-3; maybe TRBD2 (6 bases). The CDR3 has 19 amino acids. Germline V gene data show CDR1 as LNHNV and CDR2 as YYDKDF (reference sequence). Trimming pared 5 bases from V and 0 bases from J, leaving 24 bases between. The CDR3 DNA follows: TGTGCCACCAGCCCCCGAGCGGCGGGATGGAGAACTAGCACAGATACGCAGTATTTT. This sequence encodes CATSPRAAGWRTSTDTQYF.

The V call is TRBV18, the J call TRBJ1-1; TRBD1 aligns across 12 bases. This CDR3 has 15 residues. V lost 5 bases to trimming and J lost 3 bases; unmatched junction nucleotides: 4. Germline V CDR1 and CDR2: KGHSH, LQKENI. In DNA, the CDR3 is TGTGCCAGCTCATCGGGACAGGGGGCATACACTGAAGCTTTCTTT. This sequence encodes CASSSGQGAYTEAFF.

The chain links TRBV11-2 to TRBJ2-7; D is perhaps TRBD2 (7 bases). Trimming took off 6 bases at V and 0 bases at J, with 12 bases between the two ends. The CDR3 runs to 14 residues. In germline, CDR1 is SGHAT, CDR2 FQNNGV. DNA of the CDR3: TGTGCCAGCAGGAGGGGGGGGATCTCCTACGAGCAGTACTTC. Translated: CASRRGGISYEQYF.